This T cell receptor (beta chain) derives from a study of tumor-infiltrating lymphocytes in primary liver carcinoma. Whole-study context: Patients included men and women of 30 to 69 years.

The CDR3 has 14 residues. Germline V CDR1 and CDR2: ENHRY, SYGVKD. V trimming: 5 bases; J trimming: 5 bases; junction bases outside the gene matches: 9. Priming with a constant-region primer yielded TCR beta cDNA from 500 ng total RNA. Construction of TCR beta libraries relied on three successive nested multiplex PCR rounds employing slightly modified ARM-PCR. A C-beta reverse primer was combined with TRBV1-TRBV30 forward primers in the first two PCR rounds, and each round had roughly 11 cycles. TCRdb itself ran the multiplex PCR reads through MiXCR, one entry per CDR3 protein. The repertoire holds about 300,000 distinct CDR3 sequences, 65% seen once, with roughly 8.9% in the top ten. This clonotype was observed at least ten times. Blood RNA came from unsorted whole blood; germline DNA was also extracted.

The sequence was collected from a man in his forties with primary liver carcinoma and hepatitis B virus infection. Sequenced sample: peripheral blood. The gene calls are TRBV10-3 and TRBJ2-7; 7 bases match TRBD2. In DNA form, the CDR3 reads TGTGCCATCAGTCCCTGGGAGGGGTCGAACGAGCAGTACTTC. It specifies CAISPWEGSNEQYF.